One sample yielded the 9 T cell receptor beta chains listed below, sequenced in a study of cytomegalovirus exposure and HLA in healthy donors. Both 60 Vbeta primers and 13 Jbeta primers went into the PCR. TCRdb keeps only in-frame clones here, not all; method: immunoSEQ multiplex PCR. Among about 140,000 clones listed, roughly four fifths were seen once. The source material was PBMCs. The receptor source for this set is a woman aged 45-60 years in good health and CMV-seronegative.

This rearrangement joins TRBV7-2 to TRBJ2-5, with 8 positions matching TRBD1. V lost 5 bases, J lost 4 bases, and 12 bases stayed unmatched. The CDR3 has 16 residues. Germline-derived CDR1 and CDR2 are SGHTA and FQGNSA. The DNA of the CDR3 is TGTGCCAGCAGCGTAGACAGGGGCATGGGGGGAGAGACCCAGTACTTC. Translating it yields CASSVDRGMGGETQYF. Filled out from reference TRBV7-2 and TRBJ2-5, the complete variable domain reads GAGVSQSPSNKVTEKGKDVELRCDPISGHTALYWYRQSLGQGLEFLIYFQGNSAPDKSGLPSDRFSAERTGGSVSTLTIQRTQQEDSAVYLCASSVDRGMGGETQYFGPGTRLLVL.

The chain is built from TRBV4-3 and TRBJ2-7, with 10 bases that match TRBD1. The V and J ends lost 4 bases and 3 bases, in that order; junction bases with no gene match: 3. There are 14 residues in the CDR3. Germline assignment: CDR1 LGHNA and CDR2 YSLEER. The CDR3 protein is CASSLRTGGYEQYF. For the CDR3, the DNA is TGCGCCAGCAGCCTCCGGACAGGGGGCTACGAGCAGTACTTC.

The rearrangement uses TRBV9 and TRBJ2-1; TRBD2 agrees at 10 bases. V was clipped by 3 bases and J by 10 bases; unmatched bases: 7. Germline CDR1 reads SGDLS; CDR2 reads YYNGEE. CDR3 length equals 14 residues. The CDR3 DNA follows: TGTGCCAGCAGCGGAGCGGGGGGGCCTCAAGAGCAGTTCTTC. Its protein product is CASSGAGGPQEQFF.

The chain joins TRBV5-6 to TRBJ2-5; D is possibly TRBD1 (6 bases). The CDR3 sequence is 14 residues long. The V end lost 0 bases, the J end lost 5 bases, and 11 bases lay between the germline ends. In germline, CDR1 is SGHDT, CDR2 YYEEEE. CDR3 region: CASSLGRGMETQYF. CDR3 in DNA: TGTGCCAGCAGCTTGGGCAGGGGAATGGAGACCCAGTACTTC. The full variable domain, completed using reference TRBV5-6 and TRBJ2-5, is DAGVTQSPTHLIKTRGQQVTLRCSPKSGHDTVSWYQQALGQGPQFIFQYYEEEERQRGNFPDRFSGHQFPNYSSELNVNALLLGDSALYLCASSLGRGMETQYFGPGTRLLVL.

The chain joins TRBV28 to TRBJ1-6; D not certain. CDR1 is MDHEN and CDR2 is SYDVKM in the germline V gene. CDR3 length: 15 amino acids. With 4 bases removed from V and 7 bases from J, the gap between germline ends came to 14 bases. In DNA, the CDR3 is TGTGCCAGCAGTTCCGCAACCCCTCGGAATTCACCCCTCCACTTT. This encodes CASSSATPRNSPLHF.

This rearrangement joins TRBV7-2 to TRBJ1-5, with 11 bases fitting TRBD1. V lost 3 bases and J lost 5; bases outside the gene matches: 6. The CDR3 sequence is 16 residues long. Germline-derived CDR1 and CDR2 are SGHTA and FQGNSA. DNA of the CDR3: TGTGCCAGCAGCTTCGATGGACAGGGGGCCTATCAGCCCCAGCATTTT. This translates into CASSFDGQGAYQPQHF.

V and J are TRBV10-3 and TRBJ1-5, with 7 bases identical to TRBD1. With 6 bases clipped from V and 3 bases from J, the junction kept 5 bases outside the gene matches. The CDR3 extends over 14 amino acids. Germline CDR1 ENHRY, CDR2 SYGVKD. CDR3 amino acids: CAIRGTGANQPQHF. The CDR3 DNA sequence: TGTGCCATCAGGGGAACAGGGGCCAATCAGCCCCAGCATTTT.

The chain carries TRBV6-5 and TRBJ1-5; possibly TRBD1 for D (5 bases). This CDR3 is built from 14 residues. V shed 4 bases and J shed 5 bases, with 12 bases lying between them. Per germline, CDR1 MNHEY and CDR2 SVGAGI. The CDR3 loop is CASSSRQTHQPQHF. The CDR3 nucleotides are TGTGCCAGCAGTTCCAGACAGACACATCAGCCCCAGCATTTT.

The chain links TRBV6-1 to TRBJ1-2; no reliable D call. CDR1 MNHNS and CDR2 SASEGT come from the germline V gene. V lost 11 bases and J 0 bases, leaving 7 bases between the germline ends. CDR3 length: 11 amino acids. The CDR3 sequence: CAAEANYGYTF. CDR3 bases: TGTGCCGCGGAAGCTAACTATGGCTACACCTTC.